A selection of T cell receptor beta chains follows, all from one sample in a study of cytomegalovirus exposure and HLA in healthy donors. TCRdb's table, derived via immunoSEQ multiplex PCR, lists solely in-frame clones and lacks some. The sample yields about 120,000 clones, about 75% seen once. Sequencing was done on a sample of PBMCs. All receptors derive from a man in his sixties in good health and CMV-seropositive. Both conserved end residues are part of each CDR3. The D gene is left open where the match is weak. Expanded clones get a size class; other rows say once, few or many, or leave the size out.

cdr3_nt cdr3_aa clone_size d_call j_call v_call cdr3_length
TGTGCCAGTAGTATGGACAGGGGAAAGAACACTGAAGCTTTCTTT CASSMDRGKNTEAFF NA TRBD1 TRBJ1-1 TRBV19 15
TGCGCCAGCAGCTTGGCCCCTGGCACACAAACCTACGAGCAGTACTTC CASSLAPGTQTYEQYF NA NA TRBJ2-7 TRBV5-1 16
TGTGCCAGCAGCTTAATGGGACAGAAGACCGGGGAGCTGTTTTTT CASSLMGQKTGELFF NA TRBD1 TRBJ2-2 TRBV7-3 15
TGCGCCAGCAGCTGGGGCGAACCGCGGGAGACCCAGTACTTC CASSWGEPRETQYF NA NA TRBJ2-5 TRBV5-1 14
TGCGCCAGCAGCTTGGAGGGCCAGGGCAGAAAACTGTTTTTT CASSLEGQGRKLFF NA NA TRBJ1-4 TRBV5-1 14
TGTGCCAGTAGTATCCTATACAATGAGCAGTTCTTC CASSILYNEQFF NA NA TRBJ2-1 TRBV19 12
TGCAGCGTGGGAGACAGGGGGATCACTGAAGCTTTCTTT CSVGDRGITEAFF NA TRBD1 TRBJ1-1 TRBV29-1 13
TGTGCCAGCAGCAGCGGGACAGGGGGCGAAGGCGGGGGCACTGAAGCTTTCTTT CASSSGTGGEGGGTEAFF few TRBD1 TRBJ1-1 TRBV9 18
TGTGCCAGCAGCGTTGGGCCGCCATCCTACGAGCAGTACTTC CASSVGPPSYEQYF NA NA TRBJ2-7 TRBV9 14
TGTGCCTCAGTGGCTGGCGGGGGGCGGAGCTCCTACAATGAGCAGTTCTTC CASVAGGGRSSYNEQFF NA TRBD2 TRBJ2-1 TRBV2 17
TGCGCCAGCAGCGCTAGCGGGGCTACCTACAATGAGCAGTTCTTC CASSASGATYNEQFF once TRBD2 TRBJ2-1 TRBV10-1 15
TGCGCCAGTCGGACTAGCGGGGGGGCCTGGTCCTACGAGCAGTACTTC CASRTSGGAWSYEQYF NA TRBD2 TRBJ2-7 TRBV5-1 16
TGTGCCAGCATGACTAGCGGGGACGGCTATGAGCAGTTCTTC CASMTSGDGYEQFF NA TRBD2 TRBJ2-1 TRBV2 14
TGTGCCACCAGCAGAACGGAGGGAAACATTCAGTACTTC CATSRTEGNIQYF NA NA TRBJ2-4 TRBV15 13
TGCGCCAGCAGCCTCCGGACTAGCGGGGGGGCTGGGCTTAGAGATACGCAGTATTTT CASSLRTSGGAGLRDTQYF NA TRBD2 TRBJ2-3 TRBV4-1 19
TGTGCCAGCAGCTCCATAGCGGGGACTCAAGAGACCCAGTACTTC CASSSIAGTQETQYF NA TRBD2 TRBJ2-5 TRBV11-2 15
TGTGCCAGCAGCTTATTGGGCGGGAGTGGAGAGCAGTACTTC CASSLLGGSGEQYF once TRBD2 TRBJ2-5 TRBV7-3 14
TGTGCCAGCAGCGGTGGCTACACAGGGCGCGAGCAGTACTTC CASSGGYTGREQYF NA NA TRBJ2-7 TRBV5-4 14
TGCGCCAGCAGCCCCTATACCGGGGAGAACACTGAAGCTTTCTTT CASSPYTGENTEAFF NA NA TRBJ1-1 TRBV5-1 15
TGTGCCAGCAGCACCCTTAGTCTAGAGACCCAGTACTTC CASSTLSLETQYF once NA TRBJ2-5 TRBV7-2 13
TGTGCCAGTAGTATAGATCGGGCAGGGGGCCATAGCAATCAGCCCCAGCATTTT CASSIDRAGGHSNQPQHF NA TRBD1 TRBJ1-5 TRBV19 18
TGTGCCAGCAGCAAGGGGGTAGACGGGTGGGATGAGCAGTTCTTC CASSKGVDGWDEQFF NA NA TRBJ2-1 TRBV28 15